The 21 T cell receptor beta chains presented below share a single source sample, sequenced in a study of radiotherapy plus CTLA-4 blockade in lung cancer. Generated by immunoSEQ multiplex PCR, the TCRdb table keeps only in-frame clones and is missing some. The sample holds about 38,000 clones, about 80% seen once. The material sequenced was peripheral blood, taken from a patient treated with radiotherapy plus ipilimumab. The receptor source for this set is a human donor with non-small cell lung cancer who had stable disease on radiotherapy plus ipilimumab.

The genes are TRBV28 and TRBJ1-2; D possibly corresponds to TRBD1 (5 bases). Between the trimmed V and J ends, which lost 7 bases and 4 bases, there was a span of 10 bases. Germline CDR1 MDHEN, CDR2 SYDVKM. This CDR3 comprises 12 residues. The CDR3, as DNA: TGTGCCAGCAATGGGGGACTCTATGGCTACACCTTC. This gives the protein CASNGGLYGYTF.

This chain joins TRBV30 and TRBJ1-4; a weak D match, TRBD1 (6 bases). Germline lookup yields CDR1 GTSNPN and CDR2 SVGIG (reference sequence). This CDR3 contains 16 residues. The germline V and J ends were trimmed by 0 bases and 2 bases, with 13 bases remaining between them. CDR3 DNA sequence: TGTGCCTGGAGTGTACATAAGGGGGGGACTAATGAAAAACTGTTTTTT. It translates to CAWSVHKGGTNEKLFF.

V usage is TRBV5-6 and J usage is TRBJ2-3; D unclear. This CDR3 comprises 13 residues. The germline gives CDR1 SGHDT, CDR2 YYEEEE. Trimming pared 2 bases from V and 4 bases from J, leaving 8 bases between. The CDR3 sequence is CASSFSGPDTQYF. DNA of the CDR3: TGTGCCAGCAGCTTCTCCGGCCCAGATACGCAGTATTTT.

This clone was counted between two and nine times. The rearrangement joins TRBV2 to TRBJ1-4; D remains ambiguous. The CDR3 is 12 residues long. The V gene lost 3 bases and the J gene lost 7 bases, with 6 bases spanning the gap. Germline loops: CDR1 SNHLY, CDR2 FYNNEI. The CDR3 loop reads CASSDTGEKLFF. The CDR3 DNA reads as TGTGCCAGCAGTGATACGGGTGAAAAACTGTTTTTT. Full variable domain (remainder filled in from reference TRBV2 and TRBJ1-4): EPEVTQTPSHQVTQMGQEVILRCVPISNHLYFYWYRQILGQKVEFLVSFYNNEISEKSEIFDDQFSVERPDGSNFTLKIRSTKLEDSAMYFCASSDTGEKLFFGSGTQLSVL.

The gene calls are TRBV27 and TRBJ2-2, with D possibly TRBD2 on 5 matching bases. Germline V gene sequence: CDR1 MNHEY, CDR2 SMNVEV (reference sequence). CDR3 length: 19 amino acids. Trimming stripped 8 bases from V and 0 bases from J, with 25 bases between. The CDR3 loop reads CASGAARGVFSSNTGELFF. CDR3 in DNA: TGTGCCAGCGGAGCCGCCCGGGGTGTTTTTTCATCGAACACCGGGGAGCTGTTTTTT.

In its sample, this clone was seen once. This sequence joins TRBV6-5 and TRBJ1-6; D remains unclear. CDR3 length equals 13 residues. Germline values: CDR1 MNHEY, CDR2 SVGAGI. V was shortened by 2 bases and J by 3 bases, with 2 bases between the two germline ends. Here the CDR3 reads CASSYGYNSPLHF. The CDR3 nucleotides are TGTGCCAGCAGTTACGGCTATAATTCACCCCTCCACTTT.

This clone was seen only a few times. The chain employs TRBV10-3 and TRBJ1-5; no clear D gene. The CDR3 totals 18 residues. V shed 0 bases and J shed 8 bases, with 23 bases lying between them. CDR1 is ENHRY and CDR2 is SYGVKD in the germline V gene. CDR3 DNA sequence: TGTGCCATCAGTGAGTCGAATCCTTCGTCTGTTCCTATTAAGCCCCAGCATTTT. Amino acid sequence: CAISESNPSSVPIKPQHF.

The chain joins TRBV18 to TRBJ1-6; maybe TRBD1 (6 bases). Germline CDR1 and CDR2: KGHSH and LQKENI. The CDR3 covers 14 residues. Trimming removed 6 bases at V and 10 bases at J, with 16 bases between. This CDR3 reads CASSDGQLTSPLHF. The CDR3 nucleotides read TGTGCCAGCTCCGACGGACAGCTAACCTCACCCCTCCACTTT.

This clone has only a few counts. The V and J genes are TRBV30 and TRBJ1-3, with a tentative D call TRBD1 (5 bases). Germline values: CDR1 GTSNPN, CDR2 SVGIG (reference sequence). The CDR3 covers 14 residues. V lost 0 bases, J lost 4 bases, and 10 bases lay in between. The CDR3 nucleotides are TGTGCCTGGAGTGTGGGGGGATACGGAAACACCATATATTTT. It is translated as CAWSVGGYGNTIYF.

The chain links TRBV28 to TRBJ2-3, with D tentatively TRBD2 (5 bases). CDR1 MDHEN and CDR2 SYDVKM come from the germline V gene. This CDR3 is 12 amino acids long. Between the trimmed V and J ends, which lost 7 bases and 6 bases, there was a span of 11 bases. In nucleotides, the CDR3 is TGTGCCAGCATCGAGGGTCCGGATACGCAGTATTTT. This encodes CASIEGPDTQYF.

This clone is a singleton in its sample. This chain connects TRBV25-1 to TRBJ1-3; no reliable D call. Germline V lookup: CDR1 MGHDK, CDR2 SYGVNS. Trimming pared 2 bases from V and 4 bases from J, leaving 9 bases between. CDR3 length: 14 amino acids. The chain's CDR3 is CASSEAVRGNTIYF. CDR3 DNA: TGTGCCAGCAGTGAAGCGGTTCGCGGAAACACCATATATTTT.

Details on this clone: A read error may produce the germline difference seen at one junction end. Other DNA sequences of this sample code for an identical CDR3. The chain combines TRBV2 with TRBJ2-2; D is unresolved. CDR1 is SNHLY, CDR2 FYNNEI, per germline. CDR3 size: 14 residues. CDR3 protein: CASSEALRRGELFF. The DNA of the CDR3 is TGTGCTAGCAGTGAAGCGCTTCGACGAGGGGAGCTGTTTTTT. The full variable domain, completed using reference TRBV2 and TRBJ2-2, is EPEVTQTPSHQVTQMGQEVILRCVPISNHLYFYWYRQILGQKVEFLVSFYNNEISEKSEIFDDQFSVERPDGSNFTLKIRSTKLEDSAMYFCASSEALRRGELFFGEGSRLTVL.

V is TRBV5-4 and J is TRBJ2-1, with a tentative D call TRBD1 (6 bases). The CDR3 consists of 17 residues. From germline, CDR1 is SGHNT and CDR2 YYREEE (reference sequence). Trimming cost V 3 bases and J 0 bases, with 16 bases left between them. As DNA, the CDR3 is TGTGCCAGCAGCTCCGGGACATTTCCCAGCTCCTACAATGAGCAGTTCTTC. It translates to CASSSGTFPSSYNEQFF.

The rearrangement joins TRBV6-1 to TRBJ1-2; 7 nucleotides align to TRBD1. This CDR3 contains 14 residues. The J segment lost 7 bases and the V segment lost 6 bases, leaving 11 bases of the junction unmatched. From germline, CDR1 is MNHNS and CDR2 SASEGT. The CDR3 region has the DNA TGTGCCAGCAGAGATGACAGGGCTTACGGTGGCTACACCTTC. Translation: CASRDDRAYGGYTF.

This clone was found a few times. This chain uses TRBV16 with TRBJ1-1; unclear D gene. Germline V gene sequence: CDR1 KGHSY, CDR2 FQNENV. Trimming left V 2 bases short and J 1 base short, with 5 bases between. This CDR3 spans 13 amino acids. CDR3 nucleotides: TGTGCCAGCAGCCAAAAGCCGAACACTGAAGCTTTCTTT. The encoded protein is CASSQKPNTEAFF.

The chain joins TRBV6-5 to TRBJ1-2, with D perhaps TRBD1 (5 bases). V lost 2 bases to trimming and J lost 6 bases, with 16 bases between them. Germline V lookup: CDR1 MNHEY, CDR2 SVGAGI. The CDR3 has 15 amino acids. The CDR3 DNA is TGTGCCAGCAGTTACCAGGGAGATCGTCCTGATGGCTACACCTTC. Translating gives CASSYQGDRPDGYTF.

The V and J genes are TRBV6-4 and TRBJ1-2; 7 bases line up with TRBD1. Germline-derived CDR1 and CDR2 are MRHNA and SNTAGT. The V gene end was trimmed by 4 bases and the J gene end by 4 bases; junction bases not matched to a gene: 6. CDR3 length: 14 residues. The CDR3, as DNA: TGTGCCAGCAGTGTCGAGAGGACAGGCTATGGCTACACCTTC. Its protein is CASSVERTGYGYTF.

The chain employs TRBV5-1 and TRBJ2-2; tentatively, D is TRBD2 (5 bases). The CDR3 length is 15 residues. The germline V gene encodes CDR1 SGHRS and CDR2 YFSETQ. Trimming took 5 bases from V and 13 from J, leaving 24 bases between them. The CDR3 spells CASSRHWAGRGALFF. In DNA form, the CDR3 reads TGCGCCAGCAGTCGTCATTGGGCCGGCCGGGGAGCGCTGTTTTTT.

The rearrangement joins TRBV25-1 to TRBJ1-2, with D unclear. Trimming removed 5 bases from V and 4 bases from J, with 14 bases in between. The CDR3 has 14 residues. Germline CDR1 reads MGHDK; CDR2 reads SYGVNS. CDR3: CASSLVGGRYGYTF. In DNA, the CDR3 is TGTGCCAGCAGTTTAGTAGGCGGGCGCTATGGCTACACCTTC.

This chain links TRBV5-1 with TRBJ1-1, with 8 bases identical to TRBD1. Germline values: CDR1 SGHRS, CDR2 YFSETQ. The junction had 4 bases not matched to a gene; V was cut back by 6 bases and J by 0 bases. The CDR3 has 14 amino acids. As DNA, the CDR3 is TGCGCCAGCACTACAGGGGGGTTGAACACTGAAGCTTTCTTT. It translates to CASTTGGLNTEAFF.

This chain connects TRBV25-1 to TRBJ2-3, with 9 bases matching TRBD2. The CDR3 loop spans 14 amino acids. J lost 5 bases, V lost 8 bases, and 8 bases had no gene match. In germline, CDR1 is MGHDK, CDR2 SYGVNS. CDR3 nucleotide sequence: TGTGCCAGCTCCCCCGCGGGGGGGCTAGATACGCAGTATTTT. It is translated as CASSPAGGLDTQYF.